This is a list of T cell receptor beta chains from one sample in a study of shared clonotypes between healthy human individuals. Data came from immunoSEQ multiplex PCR; TCRdb stores just in-frame clones and leaves some out. The table has 2.3 million or so clones, over 90% seen once. Sequencing was done on a sample of naive CD4+ T cells from PBMCs. Receptors were obtained from a man aged 18 to 29 in good health. Some clones in this sample may be carry-over from other donors' samples. Each CDR3 is given without its conserved first and last residue. Fields, in order: V gene, D gene, clone size, J gene, CDR3 protein. A D gene is named only where the DNA matches it firmly. Rows give clone size only sometimes, using once, few, many, or a class for an expanded clone.

TRBV9,TRBD1,-,TRBJ1-4,ASSVAAGGEKLF
TRBV9,-,-,TRBJ2-1,ASSVGTAYNEQF
TRBV28,-,-,TRBJ2-7,ASSTDSGPRGIYEQY
TRBV5-1,-,once,TRBJ2-3,ASSRDYPSTDTQY
TRBV29-1,TRBD2,-,TRBJ2-1,SVGVSGIDEQF
TRBV9,-,-,TRBJ2-7,ASSATGRGEQY
TRBV6-5,-,few,TRBJ1-2,ASSYPGFGYT
TRBV9,TRBD2,-,TRBJ2-3,ASSGGLAGTDTQY
TRBV28,-,-,TRBJ1-2,ASSSATGTPPYGYT
TRBV5-1,TRBD1,-,TRBJ2-2,ASSWGQTNTGELF
TRBV19,-,once,TRBJ2-3,ASSINGLDTQY
TRBV5-1,-,-,TRBJ1-1,ASSLVGLGNTEAF
TRBV5-1,-,-,TRBJ2-7,ASSLQGLEQY
TRBV27,TRBD2,-,TRBJ2-5,ASRRSGSLETQY
TRBV7-2,-,-,TRBJ2-1,ASSLERTTYNEQF
TRBV18,-,-,TRBJ2-6,ASSPGRSGANVLT
TRBV6-5,-,-,TRBJ1-5,ASSRDSSNQPQH
TRBV14,-,-,TRBJ1-2,ASSQFRDTDYGYT
TRBV6-5,-,-,TRBJ2-1,ASSYFRGEPF
TRBV27,TRBD2,-,TRBJ2-3,ASSQTSGRWYSTDTQY
TRBV28,TRBD2,-,TRBJ2-3,ASTRSIAGGGTDTQY
TRBV15,-,-,TRBJ2-1,ATSIGGNAYNEQF
TRBV5-4,TRBD1,-,TRBJ2-7,ASSLGDRGGYEQY
TRBV2,TRBD1,-,TRBJ1-2,ASSRQGAGNGYGYT
TRBV28,-,-,TRBJ1-1,ASFQGPGTEAF
TRBV28,TRBD2,-,TRBJ2-7,ASTQWGGDRYEQY
TRBV28,-,-,TRBJ2-5,ASSLRQGLGRETQY
TRBV28,-,-,TRBJ2-1,ASSSLGGGLTYNEQF
TRBV7-2,-,-,TRBJ2-3,ASSRTAISTDTQY
TRBV11-2,TRBD2,-,TRBJ2-1,ASSLDPGTSRQF
TRBV9,TRBD1,-,TRBJ1-2,PGGVNYGYT
TRBV5-1,-,-,TRBJ2-3,ASSLFDGADTQY
TRBV7-2,-,-,TRBJ2-3,ASSLVFTDTQY
TRBV18,-,-,TRBJ1-3,ASSPVISLSSGNTIY
TRBV19,TRBD2,once,TRBJ2-7,ASSNGGLAGRSYEQY
TRBV10-3,-,-,TRBJ2-7,AISVLANEQY
TRBV21-1,-,-,TRBJ2-3,ASSSPVDTQY
TRBV25-1,TRBD1,-,TRBJ2-5,ASHGTGTVYQETQY
TRBV19,-,-,TRBJ2-2,ASSIGFNRLSLGTGELF
TRBV5-1,TRBD2,-,TRBJ2-1,ASSLASSGYNEQF
TRBV5-1,-,-,TRBJ1-5,ASSLTGFGQPQH
TRBV6-4,TRBD1,once,TRBJ2-3,ASGSTGAPTDTQY
TRBV10-3,-,-,TRBJ1-1,AISESGAEAF
TRBV11-3,-,-,TRBJ1-1,ASSKTVNTEAF
TRBV18,-,once,TRBJ2-3,ASSPRTVSTDTQY
TRBV28,-,-,TRBJ1-5,ASTFPLGVSNQPQH